The T cell receptor beta chain described here comes from a study of human T cells and chemical hapten exposure (dated by TCRdb to 2020 to 2022). Background on the whole study: For sensitization, 2% DPC in acetone was applied to a roughly 2 cm by roughly 2 cm area of upper inner arm skin. Weekly therapeutic DPC doses were additionally applied to the scalp of patients throughout the roughly 25-week study period. Patch testing was performed on the upper back with Finn chambers containing 0.01% DPC, and the patch tests were scored after 6 days according to International Contact Dermatitis Research Group standards. The mostly female patient cohort included alopecia areata with under or over 50% scalp involvement, alopecia totalis and alopecia universalis. Libraries were combined into a pool for sequencing, and differences in TCR yield between samples came mainly from small differences in library volumes within the pool. Peripheral blood TCR repertoire changes were tracked in vivo in alopecia patients during primary and secondary sensitization to the hapten diphenylcyclopropenone (DPC). Blood was sampled from patients pre-sensitization (week 0) and at 2, 6 and about 24 weeks after DPC sensitization. Around 30 alopecia patients provided blood for TCR sequencing at one to four time points (pre-sensitization, 2, 6 and 24 weeks). Results and caveats for the whole study, not just this receptor: After repeated subsampling, the strength of the expansion versus patch-test correlation and the threshold at which it became significant changed. No change with DPC sensitization was found in the number of TCRs above 1 in 1000 frequency, and no evidence of global repertoire structure alterations was found. Because every patient had alopecia, a presumed autoimmune disease, the patients' immune response might differ from that of healthy individuals. A positive correlation was found between the number of PT1 expanded TCRs and patch test score, with significance reached at thresholds 8, 16 and 32 but not 4. Expanded TCRs formed significantly more large CDR3 similarity clusters than pre-sensitization or healthy control sets, consistent with antigen-driven responses.

The germline ends are 15 bases apart after V is trimmed by 8 bases and J by 5 bases. From its cysteine to its phenylalanine, the CDR3 spans 12 amino acids. Only the CDR3 region is kept as DNA, spanning 36 bases read in frame from base 1. Based on the germline V gene, the CDR1 and CDR2 sequences are SQVTM and ANQGSEA. This sample's time point label indicates: patch test 2, 6 weeks after DPC sensitization. The treatment or condition label, read with the paper, signifies: therapeutic diphenylcyclopropenone sensitization with weekly scalp DPC. At every patch-test visit, the blood draw took place before the patch test was put on. Eligible patients were aged 18 to 70, diagnosed with alopecia, deemed suitable for DPC therapy, and excluded if pregnant. Total RNA was isolated from unfractionated whole blood collected in Tempus Blood RNA tubes. Library preparation was by RACE. TCRdb names NextSeq 500 as the instrument used. During library preparation, unique molecular identifiers were attached to individual cDNA molecules so that TCRs could be counted in a quantitative, reproducible way. Both TCR alpha and TCR beta chains were sequenced from each blood RNA sample. The study's processing was this. Samples had a median of approximately 96,000 TCRs, with a range from about 23,224 to 750,000. The Decombinator software suite was used to annotate V, J and CDR3 in the TCR reads. To make PS versus PT1 abundance plots, every sample was subsampled to the same number of TCRs (28,000). TCRs were defined as expanded if absent before sensitization and observed at least eight times at the 2-week time point. The raw public reads went through TCRdb reprocessing: fastp at Q25, MiXCR clone calling, in-frame beta chains kept. CDR3 protein duplicates are merged, each entry listing the most common genes and DNA. TCRdb's processing, not the authors', yielded these V and J calls. The sample table contains more than 85,000 distinct CDR3 sequences; only one count was recorded for approximately 11% of them. More than 2% of the sample is held by the ten biggest clonotypes.

The sample holds many counts of this clonotype. It lacks a known antigen. Nothing much larger sits one base from this clone, and base qualities are not available. The origin of this receptor is a man aged 35-49 years with alopecia areata. Some clones in this sample may be carry-over from other donors' samples. In this chain, TRBV29-1 is recombined with TRBJ2-5; the D gene is not confidently resolved. This material consisted of whole blood, taken in connection with sensitization to the hapten diphenylcyclopropenone (DPC). The nucleotides read TGCAGCTCCCGACTGGACGGCGAGACCCAGTACTTC. This translates into CSSRLDGETQYF.